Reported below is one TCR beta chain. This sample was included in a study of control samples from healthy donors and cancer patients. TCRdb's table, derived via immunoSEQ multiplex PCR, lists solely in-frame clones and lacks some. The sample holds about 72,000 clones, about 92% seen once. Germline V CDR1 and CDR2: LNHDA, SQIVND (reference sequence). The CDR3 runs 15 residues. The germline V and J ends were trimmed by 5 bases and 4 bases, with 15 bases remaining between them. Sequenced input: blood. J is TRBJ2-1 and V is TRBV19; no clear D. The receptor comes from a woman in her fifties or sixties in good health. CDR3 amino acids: CASSPEMTVYNEQFF. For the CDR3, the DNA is TGTGCCAGTAGTCCTGAAATGACGGTATACAATGAGCAGTTCTTC.